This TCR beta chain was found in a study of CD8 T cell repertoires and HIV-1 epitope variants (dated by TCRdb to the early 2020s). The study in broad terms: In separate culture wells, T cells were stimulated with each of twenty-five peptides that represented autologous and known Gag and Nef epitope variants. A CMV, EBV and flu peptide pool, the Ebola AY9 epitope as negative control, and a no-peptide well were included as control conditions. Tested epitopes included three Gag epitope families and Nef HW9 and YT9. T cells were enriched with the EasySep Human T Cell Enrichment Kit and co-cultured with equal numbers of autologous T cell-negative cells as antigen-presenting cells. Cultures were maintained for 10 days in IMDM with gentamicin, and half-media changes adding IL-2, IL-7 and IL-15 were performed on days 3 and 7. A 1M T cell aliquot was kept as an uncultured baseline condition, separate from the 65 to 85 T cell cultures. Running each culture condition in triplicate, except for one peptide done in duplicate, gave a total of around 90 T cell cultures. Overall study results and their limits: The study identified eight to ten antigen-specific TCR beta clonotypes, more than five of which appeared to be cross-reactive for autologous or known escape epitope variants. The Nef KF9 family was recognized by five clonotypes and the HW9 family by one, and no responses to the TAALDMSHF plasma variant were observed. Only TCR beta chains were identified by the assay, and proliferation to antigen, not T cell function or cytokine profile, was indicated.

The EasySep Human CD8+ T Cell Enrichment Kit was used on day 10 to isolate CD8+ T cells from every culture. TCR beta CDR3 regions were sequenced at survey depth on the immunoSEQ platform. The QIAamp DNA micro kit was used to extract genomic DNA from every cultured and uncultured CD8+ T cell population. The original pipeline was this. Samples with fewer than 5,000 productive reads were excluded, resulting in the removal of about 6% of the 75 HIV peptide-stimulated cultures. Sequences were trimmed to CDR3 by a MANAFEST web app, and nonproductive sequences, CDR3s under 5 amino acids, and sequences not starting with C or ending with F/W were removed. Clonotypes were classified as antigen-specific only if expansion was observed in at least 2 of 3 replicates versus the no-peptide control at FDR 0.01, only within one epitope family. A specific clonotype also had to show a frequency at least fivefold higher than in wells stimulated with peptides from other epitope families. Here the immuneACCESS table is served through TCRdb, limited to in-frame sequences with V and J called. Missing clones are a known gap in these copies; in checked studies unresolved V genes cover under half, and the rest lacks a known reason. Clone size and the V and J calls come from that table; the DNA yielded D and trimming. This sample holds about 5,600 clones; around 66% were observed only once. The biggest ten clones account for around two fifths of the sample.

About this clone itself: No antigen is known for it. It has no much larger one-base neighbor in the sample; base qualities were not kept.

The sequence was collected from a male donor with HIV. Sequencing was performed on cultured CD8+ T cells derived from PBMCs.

CDR3 region: CASSPTSGIYEQYF. The nucleotide sequence reads as follows: TGTGCCAGCAGCCCGACTAGCGGGATCTACGAGCAGTACTTC. The rearrangement joined TRBV7-9 to TRBJ2-5, with 11 middle bases fitting TRBD2. With the DNA end fitting TRBJ2-7 better, the J assignment may be wrong. The CDR3 covers 14 residues, taking in both the cysteine and the phenylalanine. Of all the DNA, just the CDR3 is kept, 42 bases in frame from base 1. CDR1 and CDR2 (SEHNR, FQNEAQ) derive from the germline V gene (reference sequence).